Given below is one T cell receptor (beta chain) in context. In the original workflow: Using reference gene primer amplification, nucleated cell counts were estimated. Measured with immunoSEQ multiplex PCR; TCRdb has only the in-frame clones, and not every one. That table furnishes V, J and clone size, whereas the DNA furnished D and trimming. The sample yields roughly 410,000 clones, about 89% seen once. These data belong to a study of blood T cell repertoires in COVID-19. About the research overall: COVID-19 samples, acute and convalescent, were from the United States, Italy and Spain. T cells, B-cell-depleted T cells, or PBMCs provided the cDNA or gDNA that served as material.

CDR1 and CDR2 from the germline V gene are SGHAT and FQNNGV. This CDR3 spans 14 amino acids. The J segment lost 4 bases and the V segment lost 5 bases, leaving 4 bases of the junction unmatched. This TCR was sampled from a man aged 40-55 years with acute or convalescent COVID-19. The rearrangement joins TRBV11-2 to TRBJ1-2; the match to TRBD1 covers 10 bases. The sample comprised peripheral blood. The CDR3 region has the DNA TGTGCCAGCAGCGGGGACAGGGGAGTCTATGGCTACACCTTC. This sequence encodes CASSGDRGVYGYTF.